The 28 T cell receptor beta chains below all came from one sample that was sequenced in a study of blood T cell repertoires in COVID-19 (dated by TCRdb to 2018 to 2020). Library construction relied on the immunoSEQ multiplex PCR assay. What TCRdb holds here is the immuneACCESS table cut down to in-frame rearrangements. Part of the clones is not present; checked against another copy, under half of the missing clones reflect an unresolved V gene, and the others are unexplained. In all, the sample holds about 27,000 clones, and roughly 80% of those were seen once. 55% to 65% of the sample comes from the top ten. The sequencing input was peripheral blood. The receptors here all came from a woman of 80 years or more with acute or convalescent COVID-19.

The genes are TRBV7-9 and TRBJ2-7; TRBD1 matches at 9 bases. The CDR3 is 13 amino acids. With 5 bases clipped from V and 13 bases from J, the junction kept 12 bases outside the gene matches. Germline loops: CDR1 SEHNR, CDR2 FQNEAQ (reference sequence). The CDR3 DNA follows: TGTGCCAGCAGCCTGGGACAGGGTTGGAGCCTTTACTTC. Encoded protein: CASSLGQGWSLYF.

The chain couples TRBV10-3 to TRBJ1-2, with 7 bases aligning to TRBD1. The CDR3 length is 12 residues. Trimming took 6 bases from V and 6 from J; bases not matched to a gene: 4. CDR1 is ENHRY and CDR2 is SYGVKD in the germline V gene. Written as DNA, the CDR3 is TGTGCCATCAGCGGGACAGAACATGGCTACACCTTC. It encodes CAISGTEHGYTF.

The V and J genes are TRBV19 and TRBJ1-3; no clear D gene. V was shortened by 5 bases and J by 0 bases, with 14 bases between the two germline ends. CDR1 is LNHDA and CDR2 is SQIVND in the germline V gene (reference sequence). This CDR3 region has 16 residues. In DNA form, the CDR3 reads TGTGCCAGTAGTGTCGAGGGCATTAGCTCTGGAAACACCATATATTTT. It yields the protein CASSVEGISSGNTIYF. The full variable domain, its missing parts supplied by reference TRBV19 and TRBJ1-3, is DGGITQSPKYLFRKEGQNVTLSCEQNLNHDAMYWYRQDPGQGLRLIYYSQIVNDFQKGDIAEGYSVSREKKESFPLTVTSAQKNPTAFYLCASSVEGISSGNTIYFGEGSWLTVV.

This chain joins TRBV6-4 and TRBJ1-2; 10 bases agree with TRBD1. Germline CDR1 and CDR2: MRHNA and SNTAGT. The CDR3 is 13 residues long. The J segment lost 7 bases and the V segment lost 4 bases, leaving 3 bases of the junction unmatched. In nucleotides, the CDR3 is TGTGCCAGCAGTGGGGACAGGGGCGGTGGCTACACCTTC. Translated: CASSGDRGGGYTF.

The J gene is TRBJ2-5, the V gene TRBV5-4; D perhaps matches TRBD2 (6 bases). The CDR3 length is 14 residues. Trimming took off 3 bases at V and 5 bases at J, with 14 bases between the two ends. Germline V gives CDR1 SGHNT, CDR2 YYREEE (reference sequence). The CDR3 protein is CASSSEAREETQYF. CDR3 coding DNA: TGTGCCAGCAGCTCGGAGGCCCGGGAGGAGACCCAGTACTTC.

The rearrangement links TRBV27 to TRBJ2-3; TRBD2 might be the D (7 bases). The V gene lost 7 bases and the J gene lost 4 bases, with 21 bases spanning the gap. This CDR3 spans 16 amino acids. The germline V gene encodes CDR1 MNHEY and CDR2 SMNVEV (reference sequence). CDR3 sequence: CASTPLPGGGADTQYF. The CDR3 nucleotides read TGTGCCAGCACGCCCCTTCCGGGGGGCGGCGCAGATACGCAGTATTTT.

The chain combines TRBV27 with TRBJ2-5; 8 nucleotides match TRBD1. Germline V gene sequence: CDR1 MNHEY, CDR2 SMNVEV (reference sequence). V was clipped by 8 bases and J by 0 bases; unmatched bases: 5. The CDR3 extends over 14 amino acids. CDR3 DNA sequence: TGTGCCAGCGCAGGGGGCGCGTACCAAGAGACCCAGTACTTC. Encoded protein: CASAGGAYQETQYF.

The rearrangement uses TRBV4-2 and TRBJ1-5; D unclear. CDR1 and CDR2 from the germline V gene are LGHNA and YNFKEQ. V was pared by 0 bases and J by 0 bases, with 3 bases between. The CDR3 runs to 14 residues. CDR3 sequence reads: CASSQELSNQPQHF. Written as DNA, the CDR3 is TGTGCCAGCAGCCAAGAACTTAGCAATCAGCCCCAGCATTTT.

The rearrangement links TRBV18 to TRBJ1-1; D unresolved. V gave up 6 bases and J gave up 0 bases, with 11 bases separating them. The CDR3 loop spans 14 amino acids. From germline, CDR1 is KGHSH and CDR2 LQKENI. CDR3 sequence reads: CASSFQTLNTEAFF. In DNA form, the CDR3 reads TGTGCCAGCTCTTTCCAGACATTGAACACTGAAGCTTTCTTT. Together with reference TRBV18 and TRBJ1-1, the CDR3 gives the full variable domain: NAGVMQNPRHLVRRRGQEARLRCSPMKGHSHVYWYRQLPEEGLKFMVYLQKENIIDESGMPKERFSAEFPKEGPSILRIQQVVRGDSAAYFCASSFQTLNTEAFFGQGTRLTVV.

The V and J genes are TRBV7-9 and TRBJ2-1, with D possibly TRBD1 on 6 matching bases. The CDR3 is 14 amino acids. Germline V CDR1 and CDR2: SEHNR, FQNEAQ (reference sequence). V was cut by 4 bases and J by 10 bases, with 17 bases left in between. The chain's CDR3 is CASSSRTASGEQFF. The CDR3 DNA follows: TGTGCCAGCAGCTCCCGGACAGCAAGCGGAGAGCAGTTCTTC.

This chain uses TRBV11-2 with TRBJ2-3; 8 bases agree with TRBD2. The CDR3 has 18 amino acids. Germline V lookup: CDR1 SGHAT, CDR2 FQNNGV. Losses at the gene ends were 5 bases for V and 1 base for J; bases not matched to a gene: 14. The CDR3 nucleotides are TGTGCCAGCAGCCCCCACCGAACTAGCGGATATGGCACAGATACGCAGTATTTT. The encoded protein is CASSPHRTSGYGTDTQYF.

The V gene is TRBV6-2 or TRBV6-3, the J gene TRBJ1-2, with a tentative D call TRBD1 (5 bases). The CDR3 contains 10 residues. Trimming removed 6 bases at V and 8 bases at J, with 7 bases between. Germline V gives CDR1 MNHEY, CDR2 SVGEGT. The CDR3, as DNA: TGTGCCAGCAGCGACAGCGGCTACACCTTC. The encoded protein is CASSDSGYTF.

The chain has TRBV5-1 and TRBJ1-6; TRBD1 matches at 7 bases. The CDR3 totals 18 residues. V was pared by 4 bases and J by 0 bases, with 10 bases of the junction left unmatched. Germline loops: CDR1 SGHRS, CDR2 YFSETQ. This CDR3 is CASSPGGQTSSYNSPLHF. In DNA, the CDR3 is TGCGCCAGCAGCCCCGGGGGACAGACGAGCTCCTATAATTCACCCCTCCACTTT.

The CDR3, as DNA: TGCAGCGTTGCTTCCTTAGTGCCTAATGAAAAACTGTTTTTT. This gives the protein CSVASLVPNEKLFF. This chain joins TRBV29-1 and TRBJ1-4; D gene ambiguous. Per germline, CDR1 SQVTM and CDR2 ANQGSEA. Deletions cut 4 bases from V and 3 bases from J, with 12 bases between. The CDR3 covers 14 residues.

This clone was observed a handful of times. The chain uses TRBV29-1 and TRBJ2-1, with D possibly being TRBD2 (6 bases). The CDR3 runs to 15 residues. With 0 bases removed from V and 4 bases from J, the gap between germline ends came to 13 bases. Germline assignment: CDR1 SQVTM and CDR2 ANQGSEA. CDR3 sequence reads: CSVEEGNGGYNEQFF. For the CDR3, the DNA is TGCAGCGTTGAAGAGGGCAATGGGGGGTACAATGAGCAGTTCTTC.

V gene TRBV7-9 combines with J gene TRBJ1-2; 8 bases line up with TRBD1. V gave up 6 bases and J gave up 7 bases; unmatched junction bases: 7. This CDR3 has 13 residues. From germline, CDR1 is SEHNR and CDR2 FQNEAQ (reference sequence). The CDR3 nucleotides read TGTGCCAGCAGTAAGGACAGGGAGACTGGCTACACCTTC. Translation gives CASSKDRETGYTF.

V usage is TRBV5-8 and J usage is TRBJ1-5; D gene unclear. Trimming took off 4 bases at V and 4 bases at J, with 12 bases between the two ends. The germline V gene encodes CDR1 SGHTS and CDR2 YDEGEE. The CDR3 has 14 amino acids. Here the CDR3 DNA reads TGTGCCAGCAGCGAGGGATACGGGAATCAGCCCCAGCATTTT. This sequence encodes CASSEGYGNQPQHF.

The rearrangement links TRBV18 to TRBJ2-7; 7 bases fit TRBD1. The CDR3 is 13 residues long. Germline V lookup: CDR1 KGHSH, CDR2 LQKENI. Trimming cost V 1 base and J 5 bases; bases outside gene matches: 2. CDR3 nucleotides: TGTGCCAGCTCACCACGCCAGGGGGACGAGCAGTACTTC. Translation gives CASSPRQGDEQYF.

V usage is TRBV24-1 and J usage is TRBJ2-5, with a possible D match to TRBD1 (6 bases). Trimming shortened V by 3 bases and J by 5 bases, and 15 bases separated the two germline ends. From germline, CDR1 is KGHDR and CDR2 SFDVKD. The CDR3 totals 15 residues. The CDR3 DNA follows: TGTGCCACCAGTGATCCCAGGACAGAAGGGGAGACCCAGTACTTC. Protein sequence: CATSDPRTEGETQYF.

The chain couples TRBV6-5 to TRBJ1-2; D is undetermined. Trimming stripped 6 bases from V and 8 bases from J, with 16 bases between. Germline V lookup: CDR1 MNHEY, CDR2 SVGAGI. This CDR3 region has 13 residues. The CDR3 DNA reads TGTGCCAGCAGACGACCTGGGCGGGAGGGCTACACCTTC. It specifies CASRRPGREGYTF.

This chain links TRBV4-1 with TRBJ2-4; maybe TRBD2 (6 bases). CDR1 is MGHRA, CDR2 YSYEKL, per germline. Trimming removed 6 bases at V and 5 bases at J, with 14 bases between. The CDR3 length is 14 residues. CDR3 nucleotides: TGCGCCAGCAGTGGAGGGATATCGGAAAACATTCAGTACTTC. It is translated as CASSGGISENIQYF.

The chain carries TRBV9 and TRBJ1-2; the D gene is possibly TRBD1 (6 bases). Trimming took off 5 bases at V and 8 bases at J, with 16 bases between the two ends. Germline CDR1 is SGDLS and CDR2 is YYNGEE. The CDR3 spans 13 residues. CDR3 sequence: CASSPGPGEGYTF. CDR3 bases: TGTGCCAGCAGTCCTGGACCAGGGGAGGGCTACACCTTC.

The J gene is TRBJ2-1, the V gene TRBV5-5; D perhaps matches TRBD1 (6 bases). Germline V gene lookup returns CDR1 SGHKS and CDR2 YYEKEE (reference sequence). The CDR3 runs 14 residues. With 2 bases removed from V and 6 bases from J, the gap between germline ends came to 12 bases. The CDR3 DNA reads TGTGCCAGCAGCTTAAAGGACAGAGGCAATGAGCAGTTCTTC. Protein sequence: CASSLKDRGNEQFF.

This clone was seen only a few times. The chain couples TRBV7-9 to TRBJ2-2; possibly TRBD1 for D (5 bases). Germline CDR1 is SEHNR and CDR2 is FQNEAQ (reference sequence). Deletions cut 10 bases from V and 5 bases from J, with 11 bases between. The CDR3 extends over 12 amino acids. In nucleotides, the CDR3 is TGTGCCAACCCAGGGATTACCGGGGAGCTGTTTTTT. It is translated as CANPGITGELFF.

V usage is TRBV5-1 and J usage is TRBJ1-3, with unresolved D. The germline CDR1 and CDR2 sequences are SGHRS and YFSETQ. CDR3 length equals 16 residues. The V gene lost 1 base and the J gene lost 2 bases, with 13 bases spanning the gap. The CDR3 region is CASSLSSQEAGNTIYF. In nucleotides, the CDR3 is TGCGCCAGCAGCTTGAGTAGTCAGGAAGCTGGAAACACCATATATTTT.

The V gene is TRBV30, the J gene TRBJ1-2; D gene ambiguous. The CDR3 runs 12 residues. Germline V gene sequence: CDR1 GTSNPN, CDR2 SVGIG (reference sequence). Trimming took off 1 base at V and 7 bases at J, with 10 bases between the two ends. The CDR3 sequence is CAWSGGFAGYTF. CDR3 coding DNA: TGTGCCTGGAGTGGAGGCTTCGCTGGCTACACCTTC.

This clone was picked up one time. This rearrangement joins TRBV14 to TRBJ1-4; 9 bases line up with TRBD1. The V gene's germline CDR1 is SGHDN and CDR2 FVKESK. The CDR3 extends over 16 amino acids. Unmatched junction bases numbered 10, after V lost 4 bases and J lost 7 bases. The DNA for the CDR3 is TGTGCCAGCAGCCTCCTCCGGGGGACAGGGAGTGAAAAACTGTTTTTT. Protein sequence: CASSLLRGTGSEKLFF.

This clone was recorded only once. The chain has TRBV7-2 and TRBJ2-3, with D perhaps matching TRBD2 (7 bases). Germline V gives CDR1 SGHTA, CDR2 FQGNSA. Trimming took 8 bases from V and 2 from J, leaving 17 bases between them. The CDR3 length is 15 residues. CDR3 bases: TGTGCCAGCTCGAGGGGGGGGCCATCCACAGATACGCAGTATTTT. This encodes CASSRGGPSTDTQYF.